This T cell receptor beta chain was captured by sequencing in a study of shared clonotypes between healthy human individuals. Germline CDR1 SNHLY, CDR2 FYNNEI. This CDR3 is 15 amino acids long. The V and J ends lost 5 bases and 3 bases, in that order; junction bases with no gene match: 4. Repertoires were generated with immunoSEQ multiplex PCR, while TCRdb's copy carries only in-frame clones and drops some. The sample consists of some 360,000 clones, over 70% of them appearing once. Findings of the study overall: In contrast to clonotypes shared by all four donors, non-shared clonotypes had lower generation probabilities. Larger estimated richness was generally recorded for naive subsets relative to memory subsets.

This clone was counted many times. What it binds is not known. Source material: memory CD4+ T cells sorted from blood. The subset denotes: CD45RA-negative fraction. The sequence was collected from a man aged 25 to 40 in good health. The chain is built from TRBV2 and TRBJ2-1; 10 nucleotides line up with TRBD2. This chain's CDR3 is CASSSLAGDYNEQFF. As DNA, the CDR3 is TGTGCCAGCAGTAGCCTAGCGGGAGACTACAATGAGCAGTTCTTC.